The T cell receptor (beta chain) under discussion was sequenced for a study of OX40 agonist ivuxolimab in advanced cancers. In the study overall: Dosing consisted of intravenous ivuxolimab at 0.01 to 10 mg/kg every 2 weeks.

Worth noting for this clone: No antigen is known for it.

Germline loops: CDR1 SGHNT, CDR2 YENEEA. Trimming shortened V by 2 bases and J by 2 bases, and 6 bases separated the two germline ends. The CDR3 runs to 14 residues. The protocol was immunoSEQ multiplex PCR, while the TCRdb copy is restricted to in-frame clones and leaves out a portion. The sample records about 74,000 clones, around 80% being singletons. Points from the study as a whole: Expanded clones tended on average to be more numerous among CD8+ T cells than CD4+.

The source is an adult with an advanced solid tumor such as melanoma, head and neck, liver or kidney cancer. The genes are TRBV11-3 and TRBJ2-2; D unresolved. The specimen was CD4+ or CD8+ T cells sorted from blood, collected in a trial of the OX40 agonist ivuxolimab. The CDR3 bases are TGTGCCAGCAGCTTACAGTCCAACACCGGGGAGCTGTTTTTT. Its translation is CASSLQSNTGELFF.